The present TCR beta chain was sequenced within a study of T-cell memory formation after mild COVID-19. Germline lookup yields CDR1 ENHRY and CDR2 SYGVKD. The junction had 18 bases not matched to a gene; V was cut back by 11 bases and J by 7 bases. The CDR3 spans 15 residues. This clonotype was picked up a small number of times. TCRdb reprocessed the 5' RACE reads with MiXCR, giving one entry per CDR3 protein. The table includes fewer than 200,000 distinct CDR3 sequences, less than 20% detected once. This TCR derives from a man younger than 35 who had mild COVID-19 (a few samples of this study predate the infection). Cell type and time point are not known. The material sequenced was PBMCs or a T cell subset sorted from them (not recorded which). This chain connects TRBV10-3 to TRBJ2-7; 9 positions match TRBD1. DNA of the CDR3: TGTGCCTCGACGGTGGGGGGACAGGGCCTCCGGGAGCAGTACTTC. The encoded protein is CASTVGGQGLREQYF.